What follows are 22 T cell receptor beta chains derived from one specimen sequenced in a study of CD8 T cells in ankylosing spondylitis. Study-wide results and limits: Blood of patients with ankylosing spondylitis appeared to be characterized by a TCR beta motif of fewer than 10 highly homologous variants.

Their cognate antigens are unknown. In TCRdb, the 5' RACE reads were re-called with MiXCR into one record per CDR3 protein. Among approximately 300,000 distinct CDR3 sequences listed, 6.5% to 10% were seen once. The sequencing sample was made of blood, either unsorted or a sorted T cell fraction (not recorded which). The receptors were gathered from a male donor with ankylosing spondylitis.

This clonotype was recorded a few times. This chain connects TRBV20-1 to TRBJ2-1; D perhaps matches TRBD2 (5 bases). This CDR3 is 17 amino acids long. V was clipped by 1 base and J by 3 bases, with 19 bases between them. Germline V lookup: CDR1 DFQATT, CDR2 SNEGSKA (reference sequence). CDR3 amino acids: CSARGIGGSHDYNEQFF. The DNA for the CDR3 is TGCAGTGCTAGAGGTATAGGAGGATCCCATGACTACAATGAGCAGTTCTTC.

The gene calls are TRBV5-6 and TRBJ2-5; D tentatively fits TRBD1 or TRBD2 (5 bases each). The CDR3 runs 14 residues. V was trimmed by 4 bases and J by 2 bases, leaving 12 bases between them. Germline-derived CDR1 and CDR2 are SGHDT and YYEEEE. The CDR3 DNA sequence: TGTGCCAGCAGCGGGGGACCTCTTCAAGAGACCCAGTACTTC. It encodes CASSGGPLQETQYF.

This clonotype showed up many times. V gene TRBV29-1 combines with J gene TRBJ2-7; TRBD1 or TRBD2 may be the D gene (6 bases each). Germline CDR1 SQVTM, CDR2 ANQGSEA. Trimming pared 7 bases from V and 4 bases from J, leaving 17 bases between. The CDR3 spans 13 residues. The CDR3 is CSASGGGSYEQYF. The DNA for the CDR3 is TGCAGCGCTTCAGGAGGGGGATCGTACGAGCAGTACTTC.

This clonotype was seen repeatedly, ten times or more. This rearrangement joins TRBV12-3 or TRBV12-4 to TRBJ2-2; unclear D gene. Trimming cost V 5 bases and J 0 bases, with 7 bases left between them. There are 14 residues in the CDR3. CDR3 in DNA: TGTGCCAGCAGTCCCCACCCGAACACCGGGGAGCTGTTTTTT. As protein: CASSPHPNTGELFF.

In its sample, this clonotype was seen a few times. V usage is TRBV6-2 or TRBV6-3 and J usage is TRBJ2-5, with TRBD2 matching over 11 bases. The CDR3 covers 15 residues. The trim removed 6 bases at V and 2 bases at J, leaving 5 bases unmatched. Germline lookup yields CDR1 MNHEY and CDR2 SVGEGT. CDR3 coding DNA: TGTGCCAGCAGGCCTAGACTAGCGGGACAAGAGACCCAGTACTTC. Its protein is CASRPRLAGQETQYF.

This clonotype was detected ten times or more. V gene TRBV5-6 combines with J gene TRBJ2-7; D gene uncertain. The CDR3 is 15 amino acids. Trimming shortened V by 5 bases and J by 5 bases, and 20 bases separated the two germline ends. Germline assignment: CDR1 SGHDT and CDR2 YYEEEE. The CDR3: CASRQTDPLLDEQYF. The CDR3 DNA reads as TGTGCCAGCAGACAGACCGACCCTCTGTTAGACGAGCAGTACTTC.

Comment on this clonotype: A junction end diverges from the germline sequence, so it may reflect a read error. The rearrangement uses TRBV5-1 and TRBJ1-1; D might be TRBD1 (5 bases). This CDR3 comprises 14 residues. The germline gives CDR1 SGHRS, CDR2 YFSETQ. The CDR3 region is CASGLGSGTTEAFF. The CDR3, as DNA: TGCGCCAGCGGCTTGGGTTCGGGGACCACTGAAGCTTTCTTT.

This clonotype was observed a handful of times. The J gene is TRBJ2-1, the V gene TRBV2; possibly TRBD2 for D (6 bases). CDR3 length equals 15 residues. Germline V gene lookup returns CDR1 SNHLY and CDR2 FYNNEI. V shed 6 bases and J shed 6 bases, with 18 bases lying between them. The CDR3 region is CASSGGTPGPNEQFF. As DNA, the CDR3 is TGTGCCAGCAGCGGCGGGACGCCGGGCCCCAATGAGCAGTTCTTC.

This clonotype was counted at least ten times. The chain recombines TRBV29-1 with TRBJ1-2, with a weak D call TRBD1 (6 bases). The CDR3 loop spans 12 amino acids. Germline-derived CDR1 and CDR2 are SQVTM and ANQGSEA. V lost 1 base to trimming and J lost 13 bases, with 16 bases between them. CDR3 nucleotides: TGCAGCGTTGAAGTCGCAACAGGGTTTTCCACCTTC. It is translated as CSVEVATGFSTF.

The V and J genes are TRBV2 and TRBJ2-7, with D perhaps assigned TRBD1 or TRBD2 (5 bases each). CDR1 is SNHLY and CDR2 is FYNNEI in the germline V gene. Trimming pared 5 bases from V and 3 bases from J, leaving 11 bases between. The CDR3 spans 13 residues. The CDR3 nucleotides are TGTGCCAGCAGTACGGGACCGAACTACGAGCAGTACTTC. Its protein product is CASSTGPNYEQYF. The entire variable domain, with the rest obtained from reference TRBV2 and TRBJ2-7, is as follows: EPEVTQTPSHQVTQMGQEVILRCVPISNHLYFYWYRQILGQKVEFLVSFYNNEISEKSEIFDDQFSVERPDGSNFTLKIRSTKLEDSAMYFCASSTGPNYEQYFGPGTRLTVT.

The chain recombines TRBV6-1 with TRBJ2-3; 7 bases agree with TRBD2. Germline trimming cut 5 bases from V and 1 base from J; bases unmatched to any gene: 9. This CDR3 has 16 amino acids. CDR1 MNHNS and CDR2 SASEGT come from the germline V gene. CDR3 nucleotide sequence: TGTGCCAGCAGTCTCGGCGGGAGACTTGGCACAGATACGCAGTATTTT. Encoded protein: CASSLGGRLGTDTQYF.

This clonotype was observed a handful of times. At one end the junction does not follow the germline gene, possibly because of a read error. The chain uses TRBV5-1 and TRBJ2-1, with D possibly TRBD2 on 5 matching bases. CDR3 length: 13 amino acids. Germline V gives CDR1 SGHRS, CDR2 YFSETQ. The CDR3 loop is CASSSDSDNEQFF. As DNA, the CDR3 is TGCGCCAGCAGCTCGGACTCCGACAATGAGCAGTTCTTC.

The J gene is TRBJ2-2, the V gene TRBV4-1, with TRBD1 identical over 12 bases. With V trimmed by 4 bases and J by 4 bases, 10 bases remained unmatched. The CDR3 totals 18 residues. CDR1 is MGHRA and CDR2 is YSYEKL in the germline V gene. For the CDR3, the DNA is TGCGCCAGCAGCCCGACCGGGACAGGGGGCTCAATCACCGGGGAGCTGTTTTTT. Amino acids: CASSPTGTGGSITGELFF.

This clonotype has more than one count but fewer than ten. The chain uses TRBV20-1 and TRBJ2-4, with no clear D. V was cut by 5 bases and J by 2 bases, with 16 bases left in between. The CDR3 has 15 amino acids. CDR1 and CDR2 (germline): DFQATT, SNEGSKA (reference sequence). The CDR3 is CSAPIPTITKNIQYF. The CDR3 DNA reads TGCAGTGCTCCTATCCCGACCATTACCAAAAACATTCAGTACTTC.

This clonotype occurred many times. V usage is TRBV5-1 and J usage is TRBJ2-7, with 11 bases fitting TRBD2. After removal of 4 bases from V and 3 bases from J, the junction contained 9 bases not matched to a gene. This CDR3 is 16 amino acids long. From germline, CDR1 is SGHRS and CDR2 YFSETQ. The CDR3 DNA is TGCGCCAGCAGCACTACTGCGGGGACTAGCGGCTACGAGCAGTACTTC. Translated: CASSTTAGTSGYEQYF. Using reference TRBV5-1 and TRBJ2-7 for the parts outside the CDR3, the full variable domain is KAGVTQTPRYLIKTRGQQVTLSCSPISGHRSVSWYQQTPGQGLQFLFEYFSETQRNKGNFPGRFSGRQFSNSRSEMNVSTLELGDSALYLCASSTTAGTSGYEQYFGPGTRLTVT.

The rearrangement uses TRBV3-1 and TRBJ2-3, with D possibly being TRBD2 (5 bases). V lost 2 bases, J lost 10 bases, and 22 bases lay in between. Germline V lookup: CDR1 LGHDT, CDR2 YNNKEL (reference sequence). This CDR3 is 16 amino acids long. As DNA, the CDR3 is TGTGCCAGCAGCCAAAGGCATCCCGGAGGAGAGGGTCCGCAGTATTTT. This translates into CASSQRHPGGEGPQYF.

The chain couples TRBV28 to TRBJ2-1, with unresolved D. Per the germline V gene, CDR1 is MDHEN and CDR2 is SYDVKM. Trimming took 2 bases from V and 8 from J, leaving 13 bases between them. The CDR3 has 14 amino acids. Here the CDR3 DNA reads TGTGCCAGCAGTTTAACGGGTGGCTGGGATGAGCAGTTCTTC. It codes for CASSLTGGWDEQFF.

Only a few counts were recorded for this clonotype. The CDR3 spells CASTLQLKYEQYF. The DNA for the CDR3 is TGTGCCAGCACCCTACAGCTAAAATACGAGCAGTACTTC. The chain employs TRBV2 and TRBJ2-7; D ambiguous. This CDR3 region has 13 residues. Germline CDR1 SNHLY, CDR2 FYNNEI. V gave up 7 bases and J gave up 4 bases, with 14 bases separating them.

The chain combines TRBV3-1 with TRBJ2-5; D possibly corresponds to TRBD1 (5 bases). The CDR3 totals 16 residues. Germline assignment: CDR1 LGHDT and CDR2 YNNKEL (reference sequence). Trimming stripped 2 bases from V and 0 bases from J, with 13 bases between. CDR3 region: CASSQPWGGDQETQYF. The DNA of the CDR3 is TGTGCCAGCAGCCAACCTTGGGGCGGAGACCAAGAGACCCAGTACTTC.

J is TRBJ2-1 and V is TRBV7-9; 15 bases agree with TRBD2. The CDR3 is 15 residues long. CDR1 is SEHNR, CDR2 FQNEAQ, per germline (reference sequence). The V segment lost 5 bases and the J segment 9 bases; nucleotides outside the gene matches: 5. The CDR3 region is CASSVGLAGGTEQFF. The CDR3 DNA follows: TGTGCCAGCAGCGTGGGACTAGCGGGAGGAACTGAGCAGTTCTTC.

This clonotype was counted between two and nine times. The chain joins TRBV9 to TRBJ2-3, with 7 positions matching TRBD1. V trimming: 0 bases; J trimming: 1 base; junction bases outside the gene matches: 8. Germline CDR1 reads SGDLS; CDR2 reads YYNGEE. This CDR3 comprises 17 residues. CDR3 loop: CASSVATGQVRTDTQYF. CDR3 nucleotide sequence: TGTGCCAGCAGCGTAGCTACTGGACAGGTTCGCACAGATACGCAGTATTTT.

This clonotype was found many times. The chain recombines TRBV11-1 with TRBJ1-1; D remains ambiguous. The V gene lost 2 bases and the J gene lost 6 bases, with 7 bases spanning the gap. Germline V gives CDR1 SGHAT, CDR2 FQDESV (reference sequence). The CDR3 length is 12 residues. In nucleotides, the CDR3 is TGTGCCAGCAGCTTAACGACCTCTGAAGCTTTCTTT. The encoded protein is CASSLTTSEAFF.